These 22 T cell receptor beta chains came from one sample sequenced in a study of T cell changes during pregnancy in multiple sclerosis. Here immunoSEQ multiplex PCR was the method, and the copy in TCRdb shows in-frame clones only, minus some. The data contain 33,000 or so clones, around 89% of them singletons. Specimen: CD8+ T cells from peripheral blood mononuclear cells, collected in the third trimester of pregnancy. These receptors were taken from a female donor with multiple sclerosis, enrolled in a pregnancy study.

CDR3 DNA sequence: TGTGCCAGCAGTCCCGGACTAGCGGGAGTCAATGAGCAGTTCTTC. Amino acid sequence: CASSPGLAGVNEQFF. The rearrangement joins TRBV6-5 to TRBJ2-1, with 13 bases aligning to TRBD2. Germline CDR1 reads MNHEY; CDR2 reads SVGAGI. V lost 5 bases to trimming and J lost 6 bases; unmatched junction nucleotides: 4. The CDR3 has 15 amino acids.

V usage is TRBV7-8 and J usage is TRBJ2-1; 8 bases align to TRBD1. With 6 bases clipped from V and 4 bases from J, the junction kept 8 bases outside the gene matches. This CDR3 comprises 15 residues. Per germline, CDR1 SGHVS and CDR2 FQNEAQ. The chain's CDR3 is CASSPGQGPYNEQFF. DNA of the CDR3: TGTGCCAGCAGTCCAGGACAGGGCCCATACAATGAGCAGTTCTTC.

This clone is a singleton in its sample. This chain connects TRBV7-6 to TRBJ2-1; TRBD1 matches at 7 bases. CDR1 is SGHVS and CDR2 is FNYEAQ in the germline V gene. The CDR3 consists of 18 residues. The V segment lost 1 base and the J segment 2 bases; nucleotides outside the gene matches: 11. CDR3 nucleotides: TGTGCCAGCAGCTTAGACGAGACAGGGAGTGAACCCTACAATGAGCAGTTCTTC. Its translation is CASSLDETGSEPYNEQFF.

V usage is TRBV19 and J usage is TRBJ2-3; D gene unclear. Germline CDR1 reads LNHDA; CDR2 reads SQIVND (reference sequence). There are 13 residues in the CDR3. The V and J ends lost 6 bases and 4 bases respectively, with 11 bases between them. CDR3 DNA: TGTGCCAGTAGCCCCGCCGCAGCAGATACGCAGTATTTT. Its translation is CASSPAAADTQYF.

The V gene is TRBV4-2, the J gene TRBJ2-3, with D perhaps TRBD2 (6 bases). Germline values: CDR1 LGHNA, CDR2 YNFKEQ. V dropped 4 bases and J dropped 4 bases, with 18 bases sitting between them. CDR3 length: 16 amino acids. In DNA, the CDR3 is TGTGCCAGCAGCCTTCGATCTAGCGTCGTCTCAGATACGCAGTATTTT. As protein: CASSLRSSVVSDTQYF.

This chain uses TRBV7-8 with TRBJ1-5, with a possible D match to TRBD1 (5 bases). CDR1 is SGHVS, CDR2 FQNEAQ, per germline. The V gene lost 7 bases and the J gene lost 2 bases, with 12 bases spanning the gap. The CDR3 totals 14 residues. CDR3 sequence: CASTQGAGNQPQHF. CDR3 nucleotide sequence: TGTGCCAGCACGCAGGGTGCGGGCAATCAGCCCCAGCATTTT.

This clone is a singleton in its sample. CDR3 protein: CASSSRQGTYEQYF. CDR3 DNA sequence: TGTGCCAGCAGTTCACGACAGGGCACCTACGAGCAGTACTTC. The chain couples TRBV27 to TRBJ2-7; TRBD1 matches 7 bases. Germline V gene data show CDR1 as MNHEY and CDR2 as SMNVEV (reference sequence). The CDR3 sequence is 14 residues long. V gave up 4 bases and J gave up 2 bases; unmatched junction bases: 5.

CDR3 DNA sequence: TGTGCCAGCAGTTCGACTAGCGGGATCGTCGGGGAGCTGTTTTTT. Residues: CASSSTSGIVGELFF. V is TRBV2 and J is TRBJ2-2; 11 bases match TRBD2. Germline V gene sequence: CDR1 SNHLY, CDR2 FYNNEI. V was clipped by 5 bases and J by 7 bases; unmatched bases: 6. This CDR3 is 15 amino acids long.

The chain joins TRBV7-9 to TRBJ1-2, with D tentatively TRBD1 (5 bases). Germline V gene lookup returns CDR1 SEHNR and CDR2 FQNEAQ (reference sequence). The CDR3 covers 14 residues. V was shortened by 4 bases and J by 6 bases, with 15 bases between the two germline ends. The CDR3 protein is CASSSGEGGDGYTF. CDR3 sequence (DNA): TGTGCCAGCAGCTCCGGGGAGGGAGGGGATGGCTACACCTTC.

V and J are TRBV6-1 and TRBJ1-1; tentative D call: TRBD1 (5 bases). Trimming shortened V by 6 bases and J by 1 base, and 15 bases separated the two germline ends. This CDR3 region has 15 residues. In germline, CDR1 is MNHNS, CDR2 SASEGT. CDR3 amino acids: CASRGGLSGNTEAFF. In nucleotides, the CDR3 is TGTGCCAGCAGGGGGGGACTTTCAGGGAACACTGAAGCTTTCTTT.

V gene TRBV9 combines with J gene TRBJ2-3; maybe TRBD2 (6 bases). Trimming left V 1 base short and J 1 base short, with 10 bases between. Germline lookup yields CDR1 SGDLS and CDR2 YYNGEE. This CDR3 region has 15 residues. For the CDR3, the DNA is TGTGCCAGCAGCGTAAATGCGGGGCGCACAGATACGCAGTATTTT. Encoded protein: CASSVNAGRTDTQYF.

Concerning this clone: Other DNA sequences in this specimen translate into the identical CDR3. The V call is TRBV27, the J call TRBJ2-7, with D perhaps matching TRBD2 (6 bases). V was trimmed by 8 bases and J by 3 bases, leaving 17 bases between them. This CDR3 region has 14 residues. Germline V gene lookup returns CDR1 MNHEY and CDR2 SMNVEV (reference sequence). Written as DNA, the CDR3 is TGTGCCAGCGGTGATACTAGCAGATACTACGAGCAGTACTTC. The encoded protein is CASGDTSRYYEQYF.

The rearrangement links TRBV27 to TRBJ2-7; D not certain. The germline V gene encodes CDR1 MNHEY and CDR2 SMNVEV (reference sequence). V was clipped by 4 bases and J by 0 bases, with 10 bases between them. This CDR3 is 14 amino acids long. This chain's CDR3 is CASSSQTHSYEQYF. The CDR3 DNA follows: TGTGCCAGCAGTTCCCAGACACACTCCTACGAGCAGTACTTC.

The chain carries TRBV7-9 and TRBJ2-1; 8 positions agree with TRBD2. The CDR3 is made up of 15 amino acids. From germline, CDR1 is SEHNR and CDR2 FQNEAQ (reference sequence). V trimming: 0 bases; J trimming: 8 bases; junction bases outside the gene matches: 6. The CDR3 DNA is TGTGCCAGCAGCTTAGCGGAGGGACTAGGGGATGAGCAGTTCTTC. Translating gives CASSLAEGLGDEQFF. Combining the CDR3 with reference TRBV7-9 and TRBJ2-1 gives the whole variable domain DTGVSQNPRHKITKRGQNVTFRCDPISEHNRLYWYRQTLGQGPEFLTYFQNEAQLEKSRLLSDRFSAERPKGSFSTLEIQRTEQGDSAMYLCASSLAEGLGDEQFFGPGTRLTVL.

The DNA for the CDR3 is TGTGCCAGCAGCCATAGTGGCGAGCAGTACTTC. It specifies CASSHSGEQYF. V is TRBV28 and J is TRBJ2-7, with no clear D. The CDR3 extends over 11 amino acids. CDR1 MDHEN and CDR2 SYDVKM come from the germline V gene. V lost 6 bases and J lost 6, with 9 bases in between.

The chain has TRBV9 and TRBJ2-7; 11 bases align to TRBD1. CDR3 length: 14 amino acids. V shed 0 bases, J shed 5 bases, and the junction held 1 base outside the gene matches. Germline V gene lookup returns CDR1 SGDLS and CDR2 YYNGEE. CDR3 coding DNA: TGTGCCAGCAGCGTAGGGGACAGGGGGAACGAGCAGTACTTC. Encoded protein: CASSVGDRGNEQYF.

The rearrangement uses TRBV27 and TRBJ1-1; D may be TRBD1 (6 bases). Germline V lookup: CDR1 MNHEY, CDR2 SMNVEV (reference sequence). This CDR3 has 14 amino acids. The germline V and J ends were trimmed by 4 bases and 1 base, with 10 bases remaining between them. CDR3 bases: TGTGCCAGCAGTTCGGGACAAACGAACACTGAAGCTTTCTTT. As protein: CASSSGQTNTEAFF.

The V call is TRBV10-3, the J call TRBJ1-2, with a weak D call TRBD1 (6 bases). The CDR3 extends over 14 amino acids. The V end lost 0 bases, the J end lost 7 bases, and 12 bases lay between the germline ends. CDR1 is ENHRY and CDR2 is SYGVKD in the germline V gene. CDR3 sequence: CAISESNRESGYTF. As DNA, the CDR3 is TGTGCCATCAGTGAGTCGAACAGGGAGAGTGGCTACACCTTC.

This clone was observed a single time. The rearrangement links TRBV7-8 to TRBJ2-7; D possibly corresponds to TRBD1 (5 bases). The CDR3 has 14 amino acids. V was trimmed by 5 bases and J by 3 bases, leaving 14 bases between them. Germline values: CDR1 SGHVS, CDR2 FQNEAQ. Written as DNA, the CDR3 is TGTGCCAGCAGCGGAACGACAGATCTCTACGAGCAGTACTTC. Its translation: CASSGTTDLYEQYF.

V gene TRBV7-9 combines with J gene TRBJ2-2, with D possibly matching TRBD1 (6 bases). V lost 6 bases and J lost 4, with 15 bases in between. The germline gives CDR1 SEHNR, CDR2 FQNEAQ (reference sequence). The CDR3 consists of 15 residues. This CDR3 is CASSPRAGVTGELFF. CDR3 coding DNA: TGTGCCAGCAGTCCTCGGGCAGGGGTCACCGGGGAGCTGTTTTTT.

The chain is built from TRBV6-5 and TRBJ1-2, with D unresolved. Germline CDR1 and CDR2: MNHEY and SVGAGI. V lost 2 bases to trimming and J lost 8 bases, with 12 bases between them. The CDR3 runs to 13 residues. CDR3 loop: CASSYRAGRGYTF. CDR3 in DNA: TGTGCCAGCAGTTACAGGGCGGGTAGGGGCTACACCTTC.

The chain combines TRBV4-1 with TRBJ1-2; D ambiguous. The CDR3 has 13 amino acids. With 4 bases removed from V and 1 base from J, the gap between germline ends came to 7 bases. Germline V gene sequence: CDR1 MGHRA, CDR2 YSYEKL. In DNA, the CDR3 is TGCGCCAGCAGCCTTCGACTTAACTATGGCTACACCTTC. The encoded protein is CASSLRLNYGYTF.